The present TCR beta chain was sequenced within a study of spatial heterogeneity in lung cancer. Turning to the study itself: Alpha-chain detections were consistently fewer than beta-chain detections among the sequences.

The CDR3 runs 14 residues. This clonotype was detected a few times. Each TCR cDNA molecule carried a unique molecular identifier. TCRdb re-derived calls from the 5' RACE reads in MiXCR, one entry per CDR3 protein. The sample has about 12,000 distinct CDR3 sequences, 5.5% to 7.5% seen once. The time point was: sample taken at primary tumor resection. In each case, whole RNA from tumor, nontumor lung or frozen PBMC was sequenced unsorted. V usage is TRBV3-2 and J usage is TRBJ1-1; the table gives TRBD1 as D, unverified against the DNA. TRBV3-2 is a pseudogene. The sequence was collected from a male donor with early-stage non-small cell lung cancer. This material consisted of normal lung tissue next to the tumor, taken at surgery. The CDR3 here is CASRQGWDDTEAFF. The DNA for the CDR3 is TGTGCCAGCAGGCAGGGGTGGGACGACACTGAAGCTTTCTTT.